A single sample gave rise to the 14 T cell receptor beta chains below, sequenced in a study of cytotoxic CD8 clonotypes in ibrutinib-treated CLL. Generated by immunoSEQ multiplex PCR, the TCRdb table keeps only in-frame clones and is missing some. The sample comprises about 200,000 clones, roughly 73% of which are singletons, and approximately 10% rests with the top ten. Sequences were derived from PBMCs, sampled after 12 months of ibrutinib treatment. These TCRs come from a human donor with chronic lymphocytic leukemia.

This sequence joins TRBV11-1 and TRBJ2-7; D perhaps matches TRBD1 (5 bases). This CDR3 contains 14 residues. Germline V gene lookup returns CDR1 SGHAT and CDR2 FQDESV (reference sequence). The V gene lost 1 base and the J gene lost 1 base, with 8 bases spanning the gap. CDR3 bases: TGTGCCAGCAGCTTAGTAACAGGTTCCTACGAGCAGTACTTC. Its protein product is CASSLVTGSYEQYF.

J is TRBJ2-1 and V is TRBV18; unclear D gene. This CDR3 contains 13 residues. Germline CDR1 reads KGHSH; CDR2 reads LQKENI. V lost 6 bases to trimming and J lost 5 bases, with 11 bases between them. CDR3 amino acids: CASSPSRNNEQFF. CDR3 sequence (DNA): TGTGCCAGCTCTCCATCGCGAAACAATGAGCAGTTCTTC.

The chain joins TRBV7-9 to TRBJ1-1; the D gene is possibly TRBD1 (5 bases). CDR1 SEHNR and CDR2 FQNEAQ come from the germline V gene (reference sequence). V was clipped by 1 base and J by 3 bases, with 18 bases between them. The CDR3 runs 17 residues. The DNA of the CDR3 is TGTGCCAGCAGCTTAGGAACCAGAGCCTGGGGGGACACTGAAGCTTTCTTT. Amino acids: CASSLGTRAWGDTEAFF.

The chain links TRBV5-4 to TRBJ1-3; D perhaps matches TRBD1 (5 bases). This CDR3 spans 15 amino acids. CDR1 is SGHNT and CDR2 is YYREEE in the germline V gene (reference sequence). V lost 3 bases and J lost 2, with 12 bases in between. The CDR3 loop reads CASSSVGGAGNTIYF. CDR3 nucleotides: TGTGCCAGCAGCTCCGTCGGGGGGGCTGGAAACACCATATATTTT.

The chain has TRBV5-6 and TRBJ1-2; 7 bases align to TRBD1. This CDR3 is 13 amino acids long. Trimming at V came to 4 bases and at J to 3 bases, leaving 3 bases not matched to a gene. CDR1 is SGHDT, CDR2 YYEEEE, per germline. The CDR3 nucleotides are TGTGCCAGCAGCATGGACAGGTACTATGGCTACACCTTC. Translated, it gives CASSMDRYYGYTF.

With regard to this clone: This same CDR3 is encoded by further DNA sequences in the sample. The chain employs TRBV9 and TRBJ1-2; D call uncertain. The CDR3 runs 15 residues. Germline V gives CDR1 SGDLS, CDR2 YYNGEE. Trimming cost V 0 bases and J 1 base, with 10 bases left between them. The CDR3, as DNA: TGTGCCAGCAGCGTAGGGGGAGGGCTTAACTATGGCTACACCTTC. Its protein product is CASSVGGGLNYGYTF.

The rearrangement links TRBV18 to TRBJ2-3, with 7 bases lining up with TRBD1. Trimming removed 0 bases from V and 2 bases from J; junction bases left unmatched: 5. CDR1 is KGHSH and CDR2 is LQKENI in the germline V gene. This CDR3 spans 16 amino acids. CDR3 in amino acids: CASSPPRGQSTDTQYF. Here the CDR3 DNA reads TGTGCCAGCTCACCACCGAGGGGACAGTCCACAGATACGCAGTATTTT.

The table lists this clone with many counts. CDR3 amino acids: CAWRGVNTYGYTF. Written as DNA, the CDR3 is TGTGCCTGGAGGGGCGTGAATACCTATGGCTACACCTTC. This chain connects TRBV30 to TRBJ1-2; no firm D call. CDR3 length: 13 residues. Per the germline V gene, CDR1 is GTSNPN and CDR2 is SVGIG (reference sequence). V lost 3 bases to trimming and J lost 4 bases, with 12 bases between them.

The chain employs TRBV4-1 and TRBJ1-3; TRBD1 matches at 7 bases. The CDR3 extends over 15 amino acids. Germline V gene lookup returns CDR1 MGHRA and CDR2 YSYEKL. With 1 base clipped from V and 3 bases from J, the junction kept 3 bases outside the gene matches. CDR3 nucleotides: TGCGCCAGCAGCCAAGCACAGGGGCTTGGAAACACCATATATTTT. Amino acid sequence: CASSQAQGLGNTIYF.

Remarks on this clone: One end of the junction varies from germline; a read error may be responsible. The genes are TRBV28 and TRBJ1-4; no clear D. Per germline, CDR1 MDHEN and CDR2 SYDVKM. The CDR3 sequence is 11 residues long. The CDR3 region is CASSWLGPRVF. CDR3 bases: TGTGCCAGCAGTTGGTTAGGCCCCCGGGTTTTT.

V usage is TRBV7-2 and J usage is TRBJ2-7; 7 bases fit TRBD1. Germline V gives CDR1 SGHTA, CDR2 FQGNSA. V was pared by 3 bases and J by 2 bases, with 7 bases of the junction left unmatched. CDR3 length equals 15 residues. CDR3 coding DNA: TGTGCCAGCAGCTTCCGGACAGGAAATCCCTACGAGCAGTACTTC. Translating gives CASSFRTGNPYEQYF. The full variable domain, rest sourced from reference TRBV7-2 and TRBJ2-7, is GAGVSQSPSNKVTEKGKDVELRCDPISGHTALYWYRQSLGQGLEFLIYFQGNSAPDKSGLPSDRFSAERTGGSVSTLTIQRTQQEDSAVYLCASSFRTGNPYEQYFGPGTRLTVT.

V gene TRBV11-3 combines with J gene TRBJ1-1; the D gene is possibly TRBD1 (5 bases). CDR1 is SGHNT, CDR2 YENEEA, per germline. V lost 3 bases, J lost 5 bases, and 10 bases lay in between. This CDR3 region has 13 residues. In nucleotides, the CDR3 is TGTGCCAGCAGCTTGGGGCCTGGTACTGAAGCTTTCTTT. Translated, it gives CASSLGPGTEAFF.

This chain links TRBV6-1 with TRBJ2-7; D ambiguous. This CDR3 has 13 amino acids. V lost 2 bases, J lost 6 bases, and 11 bases lay in between. In germline, CDR1 is MNHNS, CDR2 SASEGT. CDR3 in amino acids: CASSETFVGEQYF. DNA for the CDR3: TGTGCCAGCAGTGAAACCTTCGTCGGCGAGCAGTACTTC.

This chain connects TRBV6-5 to TRBJ1-2; 7 bases are a match to TRBD1. The CDR3 loop spans 15 amino acids. The V segment lost 2 bases and the J segment 6 bases; nucleotides outside the gene matches: 9. Germline loops: CDR1 MNHEY, CDR2 SVGAGI. CDR3 protein: CASSYQEGTANGYTF. DNA for the CDR3: TGTGCCAGCAGTTACCAAGAAGGGACAGCGAATGGCTACACCTTC.